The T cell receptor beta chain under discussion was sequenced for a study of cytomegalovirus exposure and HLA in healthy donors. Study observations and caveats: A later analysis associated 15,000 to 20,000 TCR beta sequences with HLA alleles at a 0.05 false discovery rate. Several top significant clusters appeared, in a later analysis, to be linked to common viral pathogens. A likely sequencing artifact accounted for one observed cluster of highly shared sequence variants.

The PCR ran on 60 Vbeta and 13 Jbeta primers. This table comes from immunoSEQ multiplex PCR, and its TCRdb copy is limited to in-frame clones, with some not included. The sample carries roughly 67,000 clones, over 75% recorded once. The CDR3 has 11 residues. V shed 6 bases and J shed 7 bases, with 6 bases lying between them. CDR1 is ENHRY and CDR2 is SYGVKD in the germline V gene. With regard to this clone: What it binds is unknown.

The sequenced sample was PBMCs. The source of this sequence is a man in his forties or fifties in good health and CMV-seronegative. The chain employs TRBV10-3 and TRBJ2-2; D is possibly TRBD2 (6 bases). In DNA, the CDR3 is TGTGCCATCAGGGGGGGCGGGGAGCTGTTTTTT. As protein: CAIRGGGELFF.